The 2 T cell receptor beta chains listed next were all sequenced from one sample in a study of human thymus T cells. Corrective cardiac operations yielded the resected thymus tissue. The table came from immunoSEQ multiplex PCR; TCRdb's copy has only in-frame clones and leaves some out. The table records around 120,000 clones, 90% to 95% of them present only once. The specimen sequenced was thymus tissue. These receptors originate from a boy younger than two with a congenital heart defect but otherwise immunologically healthy.

The chain carries TRBV14 and TRBJ2-1; 8 positions agree with TRBD2. With 5 bases clipped from V and 4 bases from J, the junction kept 7 bases outside the gene matches. Germline V gives CDR1 SGHDN, CDR2 FVKESK. The CDR3 totals 15 residues. CDR3 region: CASSETSGKYNEQFF. CDR3 coding DNA: TGTGCCAGCAGCGAAACTAGCGGAAAATACAATGAGCAGTTCTTC. The whole variable domain, remainder taken from reference TRBV14 and TRBJ2-1, is EAGVTQFPSHSVIEKGQTVTLRCDPISGHDNLYWYRRVMGKEIKFLLHFVKESKQDESGMPNNRFLAERTGGTYSTLKVQPAELEDSGVYFCASSETSGKYNEQFFGPGTRLTVL.

The chain joins TRBV19 to TRBJ2-3, with 9 bases matching TRBD2. J lost 0 bases, V lost 5 bases, and 15 bases had no gene match. CDR3 length: 19 residues. Germline lookup yields CDR1 LNHDA and CDR2 SQIVND (reference sequence). This CDR3 is CASSLVVAFSGGSTDTQYF. Here the CDR3 DNA reads TGTGCCAGTAGTCTCGTTGTTGCTTTTAGCGGGGGAAGCACAGATACGCAGTATTTT.